The following is a T cell receptor beta chain sequence with its context. The entry originates in a study of T cell repertoires in cytomegalovirus infection. MiXCR, applied by TCRdb to the reads, yields one record per CDR3 protein. This sample yields about 530,000 distinct CDR3 sequences, of which more than 25% are seen a single time; approximately 13% belongs to the top ten. There are 10 residues in the CDR3. V was cut by 5 bases and J by 8 bases, with 6 bases left in between. Germline CDR1 and CDR2: GTSNPN and SVGIG (reference sequence). V and J are TRBV30 and TRBJ1-4; D uncertain. The sample comprised PBMCs. This receptor was obtained from a human donor in good health (CMV status not recorded). Some clones in this sample may be carry-over from other donors' samples. In DNA, the CDR3 is TGTGCCTGGGGTACGGAAAAACTGTTTTTT. Translating gives CAWGTEKLFF. Drawing the rest from reference TRBV30 and TRBJ1-4, the complete variable domain is SQTIHQWPATLVQPVGSPLSLECTVEGTSNPNLYWYRQAAGRGLQLLFYSVGIGQISSEVPQNLSASRPQDRQFILSSKKLLLSDSGFYLCAWGTEKLFFGSGTQLSVL.